This T cell receptor (beta chain) was identified in a study of T-cell memory formation after mild COVID-19. Details on this clonotype: Its specificity is not known.

CDR3 length: 15 amino acids. Trimming shortened V by 4 bases and J by 0 bases, and 11 bases separated the two germline ends. Germline V gene lookup returns CDR1 SGHVS and CDR2 FNYEAQ. Study-level points and caveats: Prior to infection, memory already included some responding clones, suggesting cross-reactive memory joined. CD8+ contracting clones occupied EMRA, while CD4+ ones occupied mainly CM and EM. Day 15 to 85 contractors were CD4/CD8 balanced; later expanders leaned CD4+.

Constant-segment-primed 5'RACE gave TCR alpha and TCR beta cDNA libraries with sample barcodes and UMIs. TCRdb passed the 5' RACE reads through MiXCR, listing each CDR3 protein once. The sample shows a few hundred thousand distinct CDR3 sequences, 16% of them seen only once. This receptor was obtained from a man aged 18 to 30 who had mild COVID-19 (a few samples of this study predate the infection). Cell type and time point are not known. The sequencing sample was made of PBMCs or a T cell subset sorted from them (not recorded which). J is TRBJ2-3 and V is TRBV7-6, with D unresolved. The CDR3 reads CASSSSGLSTDTQYF. DNA for the CDR3: TGTGCCAGCAGCTCCTCCGGGTTAAGCACAGATACGCAGTATTTT.